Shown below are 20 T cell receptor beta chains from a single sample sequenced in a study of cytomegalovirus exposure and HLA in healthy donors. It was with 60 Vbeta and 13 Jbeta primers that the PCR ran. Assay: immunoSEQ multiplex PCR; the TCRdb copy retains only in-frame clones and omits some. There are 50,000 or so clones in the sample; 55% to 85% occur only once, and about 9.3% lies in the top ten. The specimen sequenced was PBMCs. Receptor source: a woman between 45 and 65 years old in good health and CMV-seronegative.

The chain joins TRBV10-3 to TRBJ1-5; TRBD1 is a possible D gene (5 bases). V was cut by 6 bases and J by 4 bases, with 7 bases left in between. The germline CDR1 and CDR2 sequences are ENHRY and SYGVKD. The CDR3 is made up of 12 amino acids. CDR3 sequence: CAIRGGNQPQHF. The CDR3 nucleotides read TGTGCCATCAGGGGGGGGAATCAGCCCCAGCATTTT.

The CDR3 reads CASMRQNTEAFF. The CDR3 coding sequence is TGTGCCAGCATGAGGCAGAACACTGAAGCTTTCTTT. The V call is TRBV7-2, the J call TRBJ1-1; no reliable D call. The ends were cut back, 7 bases at V and 1 base at J, with 7 bases in the middle. The CDR3 runs 12 residues. Germline lookup yields CDR1 SGHTA and CDR2 FQGNSA.

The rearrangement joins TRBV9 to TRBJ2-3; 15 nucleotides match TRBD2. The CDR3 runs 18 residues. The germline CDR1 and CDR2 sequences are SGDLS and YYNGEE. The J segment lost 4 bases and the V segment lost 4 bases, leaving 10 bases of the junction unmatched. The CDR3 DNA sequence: TGTGCCAGCAGCCCCGGGACTAGCGGGGGGTTAATTCCAGATACGCAGTATTTT. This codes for CASSPGTSGGLIPDTQYF.

The CDR3 protein is CASSGTSGGLDTQYF. In DNA, the CDR3 is TGTGCCAGCAGCGGGACTAGCGGGGGTCTGGATACGCAGTATTTT. The chain combines TRBV7-9 with TRBJ2-3; 14 positions agree with TRBD2. The CDR3 totals 15 residues. After removal of 5 bases from V and 6 bases from J, the junction contained 4 bases not matched to a gene. CDR1 SEHNR and CDR2 FQNEAQ come from the germline V gene (reference sequence).

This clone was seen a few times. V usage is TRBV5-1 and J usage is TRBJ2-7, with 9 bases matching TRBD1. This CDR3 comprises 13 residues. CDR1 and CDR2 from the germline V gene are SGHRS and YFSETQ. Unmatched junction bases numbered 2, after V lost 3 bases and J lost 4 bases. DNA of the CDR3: TGCGCCAGCAGCTCCGACAGGGGGTACGAGCAGTACTTC. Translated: CASSSDRGYEQYF.

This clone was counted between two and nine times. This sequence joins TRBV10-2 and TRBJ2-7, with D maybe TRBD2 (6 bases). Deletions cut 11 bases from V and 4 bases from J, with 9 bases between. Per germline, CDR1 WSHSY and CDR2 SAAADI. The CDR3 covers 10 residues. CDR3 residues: CAAGGYEQYF. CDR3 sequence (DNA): TGCGCCGCCGGGGGATACGAGCAGTACTTC.

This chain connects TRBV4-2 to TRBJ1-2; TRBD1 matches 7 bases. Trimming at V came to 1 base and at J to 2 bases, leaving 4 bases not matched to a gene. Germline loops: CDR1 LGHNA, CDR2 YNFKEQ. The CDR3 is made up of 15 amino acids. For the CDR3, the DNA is TGTGCCAGCAGCCAAGTGAGGGGGCAAAACTATGGCTACACCTTC. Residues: CASSQVRGQNYGYTF.

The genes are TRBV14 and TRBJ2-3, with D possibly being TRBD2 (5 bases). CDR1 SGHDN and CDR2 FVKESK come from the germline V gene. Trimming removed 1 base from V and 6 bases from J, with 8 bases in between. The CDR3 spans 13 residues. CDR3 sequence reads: CASSQVGSDTQYF. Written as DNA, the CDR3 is TGTGCCAGCAGCCAAGTGGGGAGCGATACGCAGTATTTT.

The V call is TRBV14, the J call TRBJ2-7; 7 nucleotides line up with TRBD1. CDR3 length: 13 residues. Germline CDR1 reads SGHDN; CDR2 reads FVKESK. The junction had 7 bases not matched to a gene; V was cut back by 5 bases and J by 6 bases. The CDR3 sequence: CASSNLQGSEQYF. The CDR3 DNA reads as TGTGCCAGCAGCAATTTACAGGGGAGCGAGCAGTACTTC.

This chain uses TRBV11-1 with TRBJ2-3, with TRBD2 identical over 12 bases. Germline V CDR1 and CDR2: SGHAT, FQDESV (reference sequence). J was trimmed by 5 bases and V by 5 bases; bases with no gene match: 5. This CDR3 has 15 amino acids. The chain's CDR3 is CASSRSSGGVDTQYF. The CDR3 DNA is TGTGCCAGCAGCAGGTCTAGCGGGGGGGTAGATACGCAGTATTTT.

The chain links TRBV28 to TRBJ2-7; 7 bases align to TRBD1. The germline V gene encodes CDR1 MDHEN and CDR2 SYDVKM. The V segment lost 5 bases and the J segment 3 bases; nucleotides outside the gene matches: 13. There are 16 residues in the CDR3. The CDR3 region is CASSAQLTGTHYEQYF. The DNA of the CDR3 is TGTGCCAGCAGTGCCCAGTTGACAGGGACCCACTACGAGCAGTACTTC.

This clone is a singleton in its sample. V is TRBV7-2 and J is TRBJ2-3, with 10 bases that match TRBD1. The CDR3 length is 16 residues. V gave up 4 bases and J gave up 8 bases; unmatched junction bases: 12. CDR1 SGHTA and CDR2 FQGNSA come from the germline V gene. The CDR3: CASSSPGTGVLVTQYF. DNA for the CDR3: TGTGCCAGCAGCTCACCCGGGACAGGGGTTCTCGTTACGCAGTATTTT.

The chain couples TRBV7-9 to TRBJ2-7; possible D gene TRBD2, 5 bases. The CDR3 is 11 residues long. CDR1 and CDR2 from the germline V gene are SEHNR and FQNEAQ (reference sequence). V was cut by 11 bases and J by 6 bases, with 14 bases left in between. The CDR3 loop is CAAGNGIEQYF. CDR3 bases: TGTGCCGCCGGGAATGGGATCGAGCAGTACTTC.

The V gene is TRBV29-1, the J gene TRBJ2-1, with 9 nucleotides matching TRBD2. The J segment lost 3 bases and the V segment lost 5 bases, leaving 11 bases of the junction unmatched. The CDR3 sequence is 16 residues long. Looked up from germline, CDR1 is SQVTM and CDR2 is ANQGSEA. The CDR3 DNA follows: TGCAGCGTTCCTAGGGCGCCTAGCGGGGTCTACAATGAGCAGTTCTTC. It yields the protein CSVPRAPSGVYNEQFF.

In DNA, the CDR3 is TGCGCCAGCAGCTTTAGGGGGGGGACGAGTCGACCGGAGACCCAGTACTTC. Its translation: CASSFRGGTSRPETQYF. The V and J genes are TRBV5-1 and TRBJ2-5; D is perhaps TRBD2 (7 bases). The V gene's germline CDR1 is SGHRS and CDR2 YFSETQ. Trimming stripped 2 bases from V and 5 bases from J, with 22 bases between. The CDR3 is 17 amino acids.

The CDR3 spells CASSSPQETQYF. The CDR3 DNA is TGTGCCAGCAGTTCCCCGCAGGAGACCCAGTACTTC. The chain uses TRBV6-5 and TRBJ2-5; D not resolved. Germline values: CDR1 MNHEY, CDR2 SVGAGI. Trimming left V 4 bases short and J 5 bases short, with 8 bases between. CDR3 length: 12 amino acids.

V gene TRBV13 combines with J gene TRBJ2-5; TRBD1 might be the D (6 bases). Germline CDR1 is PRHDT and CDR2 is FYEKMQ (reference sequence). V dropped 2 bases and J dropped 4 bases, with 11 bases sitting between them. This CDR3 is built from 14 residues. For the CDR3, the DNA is TGTGCCAGCAGCTTAATGGGGGCGGGAGAGACCCAGTACTTC. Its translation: CASSLMGAGETQYF.

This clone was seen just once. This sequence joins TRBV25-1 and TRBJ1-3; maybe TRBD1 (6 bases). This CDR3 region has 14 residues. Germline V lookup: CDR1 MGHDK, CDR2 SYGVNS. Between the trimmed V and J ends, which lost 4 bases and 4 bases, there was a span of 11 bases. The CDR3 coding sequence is TGTGCCAGCAGTGGGCAGGGGCAGGGAAACACCATATATTTT. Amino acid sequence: CASSGQGQGNTIYF. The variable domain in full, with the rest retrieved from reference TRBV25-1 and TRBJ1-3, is EADIYQTPRYLVIGTGKKITLECSQTMGHDKMYWYQQDPGMELHLIHYSYGVNSTEKGDLSSESTVSRIRTEHFPLTLESARPSHTSQYLCASSGQGQGNTIYFGEGSWLTVV.

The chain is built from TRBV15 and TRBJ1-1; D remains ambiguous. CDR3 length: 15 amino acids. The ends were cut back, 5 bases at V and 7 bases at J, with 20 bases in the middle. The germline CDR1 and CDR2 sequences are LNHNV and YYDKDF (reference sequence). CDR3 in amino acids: CATSYGPQTDGEAFF. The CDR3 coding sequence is TGTGCCACCAGCTACGGTCCCCAAACCGATGGTGAAGCTTTCTTT.

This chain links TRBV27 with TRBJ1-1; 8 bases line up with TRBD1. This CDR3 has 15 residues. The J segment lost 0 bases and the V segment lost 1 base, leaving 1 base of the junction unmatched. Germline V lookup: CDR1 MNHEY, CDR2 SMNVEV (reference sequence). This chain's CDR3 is CASSLWTGLNTEAFF. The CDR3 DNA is TGTGCCAGCAGTTTATGGACAGGGCTGAACACTGAAGCTTTCTTT.